These 10 T cell receptor beta chains were sequenced from one sample in a study of T cells in Graves' hyperthyroidism and ophthalmopathy. It was RNA transcripts that yielded the amplified TCR beta CDR3 regions. Researchers ran a first-round RT-PCR on the TCR CDR3 using the HTBI primer set. TCRdb re-analysed the multiplex PCR reads in MiXCR, keeping a single row per CDR3 protein. This table holds 450,000 to 600,000 distinct CDR3 sequences, just under 20% found once. The sample was blood. These receptors all stem from a man aged 40-49 years with Graves' ophthalmopathy.

This clonotype was detected ten times or more. V usage is TRBV5-6 and J usage is TRBJ2-1; maybe TRBD1 (5 bases). This CDR3 spans 17 amino acids. Germline V gene data show CDR1 as SGHDT and CDR2 as YYEEEE. V lost 1 base to trimming and J lost 4 bases, with 18 bases between them. The chain's CDR3 is CASSLIERQLRYNEQFF. As DNA, the CDR3 is TGTGCCAGCAGCTTGATAGAGAGACAGCTTCGTTACAATGAGCAGTTCTTC.

The chain recombines TRBV5-1 with TRBJ2-1; TRBD2 matches at 12 bases. Germline V lookup: CDR1 SGHRS, CDR2 YFSETQ. The CDR3 has 15 residues. With V trimmed by 0 bases and J by 9 bases, 4 bases remained unmatched. CDR3 coding DNA: TGCGCCAGCAGCTTGGGACTAGCGGGAGTAAGTGAGCAGTTCTTC. It codes for CASSLGLAGVSEQFF.

This clonotype was counted at least ten times. At one of its ends the junction is not consistent with the germline gene, which may arise from a read error. J is TRBJ2-1 and V is TRBV5-1, with D perhaps TRBD1 (5 bases). The CDR3 runs 13 residues. Germline CDR1 is SGHRS and CDR2 is YFSETQ. The CDR3: CASSLGVYNEQFF. CDR3 sequence (DNA): TGTGCCAGCAGCTTAGGGGTATACAATGAGCAGTTCTTC.

The chain employs TRBV12-3 or TRBV12-4 and TRBJ1-6; D gene unclear. The V end was cut by 5 bases, the J end by 10 bases, with 15 bases between. The CDR3 sequence is 14 residues long. The CDR3, as DNA: TGTGCCAGCAGTGGAAACAGTGGAGGCTCACCCCTCCACTTT. This sequence encodes CASSGNSGGSPLHF.

DNA of the CDR3: TGTGCCAGCAGAACAGGGGGCTGGTCCTACGAGCAGTACTTC. Its translation is CASRTGGWSYEQYF. This chain links TRBV12-3 or TRBV12-4 with TRBJ2-7, with 9 bases lining up with TRBD1. CDR3 length: 14 amino acids. The junction had 4 bases not matched to a gene; V was cut back by 6 bases and J by 1 base.

This clonotype has at least ten counts. The CDR3 here is CASSLAGLAGSYNEQFF. DNA of the CDR3: TGTGCCAGCAGCTTAGCCGGACTAGCGGGCTCCTACAATGAGCAGTTCTTC. The rearrangement joins TRBV7-8 to TRBJ2-1, with 11 bases aligning to TRBD2. There are 17 residues in the CDR3. Germline V lookup: CDR1 SGHVS, CDR2 FQNEAQ. V shed 0 bases, J shed 0 bases, and the junction held 1 base outside the gene matches.

This chain uses TRBV5-1 with TRBJ2-3; D is possibly TRBD1 or TRBD2 (5 bases each). The CDR3 runs to 14 residues. Germline-derived CDR1 and CDR2 are SGHRS and YFSETQ. Trimming removed 4 bases from V and 0 bases from J, with 9 bases in between. The CDR3 bases are TGCGCCAGCAGCCGGGACGGAAGCACAGATACGCAGTATTTT. Its translation: CASSRDGSTDTQYF.

This clonotype was counted ten times or more. The chain recombines TRBV5-1 with TRBJ1-2; TRBD1 might be the D (5 bases). Trimming shortened V by 7 bases and J by 5 bases, and 24 bases separated the two germline ends. The length of the CDR3 is 16 residues. CDR1 and CDR2 from the germline V gene are SGHRS and YFSETQ. CDR3 amino acids: CASGQDPGTQGYGYTF. DNA of the CDR3: TGCGCCAGCGGCCAAGATCCCGGGACCCAGGGATATGGCTACACCTTC.

This clonotype was detected ten times or more. V gene TRBV30 combines with J gene TRBJ1-2; 7 bases match TRBD1. J gave up 4 bases and V 5 bases, and 4 bases lay outside the gene matches. This CDR3 is 12 amino acids long. Germline lookup yields CDR1 GTSNPN and CDR2 SVGIG (reference sequence). The CDR3 spells CAWDRDVYGYTF. The CDR3, as DNA: TGTGCCTGGGACAGGGACGTCTATGGCTACACCTTC.

There are many counts of this clonotype. The V and J genes are TRBV20-1 and TRBJ2-3; 11 bases are shared with TRBD1. The germline V gene encodes CDR1 DFQATT and CDR2 SNEGSKA (reference sequence). The CDR3 has 19 amino acids. V lost 0 bases to trimming and J lost 8 bases; unmatched junction nucleotides: 19. This CDR3 reads CSARDRTGGLRTAGGTQYF. DNA for the CDR3: TGCAGTGCTAGAGACCGGACAGGGGGCTTGCGTACTGCTGGGGGTACGCAGTATTTT.